Presented here are 12 T cell receptor beta chains from one specimen sequenced in a study of T cell clonotyping in hematopoietic cell transplantation. The assay was immunoSEQ multiplex PCR, and TCRdb's table has in-frame clones only and misses some. Of around 25,000 clones in the sample, roughly 84% were seen once. Time point in this sample: recipient sample about 28 days before transplant, after cytoreduction. Sequencing was performed on peripheral blood mononuclear cells, taken before stem cell transplant. The receptors stem from a woman aged 55-69 years with acute myeloid leukemia. Some clones in this sample may be carry-over from other donors' samples.

V is TRBV5-1 and J is TRBJ2-3, with D perhaps matching TRBD1 or TRBD2 (7 bases each). The CDR3 totals 17 residues. V lost 3 bases and J lost 4, with 21 bases in between. Germline V gene lookup returns CDR1 SGHRS and CDR2 YFSETQ. CDR3 DNA: TGCGCCAGCAGCTCCCTGGGAGGGGGCATAAGGGCAGATACGCAGTATTTT. Translation: CASSSLGGGIRADTQYF.

The V call is TRBV9, the J call TRBJ2-2; D is unclear. Germline V gene data show CDR1 as SGDLS and CDR2 as YYNGEE. This CDR3 comprises 13 residues. Deletions cut 4 bases from V and 7 bases from J, with 11 bases between. The CDR3 DNA reads TGTGCCAGCAGCCTAGGGCTGGGCGGGGAGCTGTTTTTT. This sequence encodes CASSLGLGGELFF.

V gene TRBV19 combines with J gene TRBJ2-2, with D perhaps TRBD1 or TRBD2 (6 bases each). V dropped 8 bases and J dropped 7 bases, with 14 bases sitting between them. The CDR3 sequence is 13 residues long. Looked up from germline, CDR1 is LNHDA and CDR2 is SQIVND (reference sequence). CDR3 amino acids: CASLGGPIGELFF. DNA for the CDR3: TGTGCCAGTCTAGGGGGGCCAATCGGGGAGCTGTTTTTT.

The chain couples TRBV14 to TRBJ1-2, with D perhaps matching TRBD1 (6 bases). The germline CDR1 and CDR2 sequences are SGHDN and FVKESK. V lost 1 base to trimming and J lost 5 bases, with 20 bases between them. The length of the CDR3 is 17 residues. CDR3 DNA: TGTGCCAGCAGCCAAGCGGGACGGGGGCCTATGGGGTATGGCTACACCTTC. It codes for CASSQAGRGPMGYGYTF.

The chain couples TRBV2 to TRBJ1-2; D is possibly TRBD1 (6 bases). There are 15 residues in the CDR3. V shed 7 bases and J shed 2 bases, with 17 bases lying between them. The germline V gene has CDR1 SNHLY and CDR2 FYNNEI. In DNA form, the CDR3 reads TGTGCCAGCACCCCGGGAGGAGGGGGAAACTATGGCTACACCTTC. It is translated as CASTPGGGGNYGYTF. The full variable domain, with the rest looked up from reference TRBV2 and TRBJ1-2, is EPEVTQTPSHQVTQMGQEVILRCVPISNHLYFYWYRQILGQKVEFLVSFYNNEISEKSEIFDDQFSVERPDGSNFTLKIRSTKLEDSAMYFCASTPGGGGNYGYTFGSGTRLTVV.

This sequence joins TRBV7-2 and TRBJ1-1; D possibly corresponds to TRBD1 (5 bases). Germline-derived CDR1 and CDR2 are SGHTA and FQGNSA. The CDR3 is 14 amino acids. V lost 5 bases and J lost 1, with 11 bases in between. The CDR3 DNA sequence: TGTGCCAGCAGCCTAGGGGTAGCGAACACTGAAGCTTTCTTT. The encoded protein is CASSLGVANTEAFF.

The chain is built from TRBV19 and TRBJ2-5; 8 bases match TRBD2. Germline V CDR1 and CDR2: LNHDA, SQIVND (reference sequence). This CDR3 is built from 15 residues. J lost 5 bases, V lost 6 bases, and 11 bases had no gene match. DNA of the CDR3: TGTGCCAGTAGGGCCGGGAGCGGGAGATGGGAGACCCAGTACTTC. Protein sequence: CASRAGSGRWETQYF.

The chain joins TRBV5-3 to TRBJ2-7, with D perhaps TRBD1 or TRBD2 (6 bases each). TRBV5-3 qualifies as an ORF whose function is uncertain. This CDR3 is 14 amino acids long. V dropped 1 base and J dropped 4 bases, with 12 bases sitting between them. The CDR3 is CARSLRGVRYEQYF. CDR3 coding DNA: TGTGCCAGAAGCTTGAGGGGGGTAAGATACGAGCAGTACTTC.

The rearrangement joins TRBV7-9 to TRBJ2-7; either TRBD1 or TRBD2 may supply D (6 bases each). Germline V CDR1 and CDR2: SEHNR, FQNEAQ (reference sequence). Deletions cut 5 bases from V and 0 bases from J, with 8 bases between. The CDR3 sequence is 13 residues long. The CDR3 region has the DNA TGTGCCAGCAGCCCGGGGGCCTCCTACGAGCAGTACTTC. The encoded protein is CASSPGASYEQYF.

This chain connects TRBV6-1 to TRBJ2-7; the match to TRBD1 covers 9 bases. Germline CDR1 and CDR2: MNHNS and SASEGT. CDR3 length: 14 amino acids. V trimming: 6 bases; J trimming: 7 bases; junction bases outside the gene matches: 10. The CDR3 protein is CASRLDRGGGEQYF. CDR3 in DNA: TGTGCCAGCAGGTTGGACAGGGGAGGTGGGGAGCAGTACTTC.

Turning to this clone: Other DNA sequences in this sample translate to the same CDR3. The gene calls are TRBV28 and TRBJ2-3; no reliable D call. V was cut by 3 bases and J by 1 base, with 8 bases left in between. The CDR3 sequence is 14 residues long. From germline, CDR1 is MDHEN and CDR2 SYDVKM. CDR3: CASSFLSGTDTQYF. The CDR3 DNA is TGTGCCAGCAGTTTTTTATCGGGCACAGATACGCAGTATTTT.

This CDR3 reads CAISAGVGEKLFF. The CDR3 nucleotides are TGTGCCATCAGTGCTGGCGTAGGGGAAAAACTGTTTTTT. The chain joins TRBV10-3 to TRBJ1-4; D gene ambiguous. This CDR3 is built from 13 residues. Trimming removed 4 bases at V and 8 bases at J, with 11 bases between. Germline V gene lookup returns CDR1 ENHRY and CDR2 SYGVKD.